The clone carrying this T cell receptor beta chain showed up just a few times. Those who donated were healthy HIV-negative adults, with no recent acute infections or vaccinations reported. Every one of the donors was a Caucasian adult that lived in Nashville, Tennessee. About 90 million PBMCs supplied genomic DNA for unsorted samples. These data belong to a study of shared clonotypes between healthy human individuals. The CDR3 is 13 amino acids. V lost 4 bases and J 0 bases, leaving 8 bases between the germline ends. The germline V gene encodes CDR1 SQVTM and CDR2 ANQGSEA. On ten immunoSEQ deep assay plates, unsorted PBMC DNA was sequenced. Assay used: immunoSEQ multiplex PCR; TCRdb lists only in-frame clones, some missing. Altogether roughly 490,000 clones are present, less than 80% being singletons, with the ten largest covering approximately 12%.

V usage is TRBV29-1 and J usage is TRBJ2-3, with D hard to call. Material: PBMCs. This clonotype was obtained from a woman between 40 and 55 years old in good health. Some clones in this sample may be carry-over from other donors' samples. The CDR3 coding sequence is TGCAGCGTTGCTGAATTTAGCACAGATACGCAGTATTTT. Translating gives CSVAEFSTDTQYF.